The 2 T cell receptor beta chains presented below share a single source sample, sequenced in a study of identical twins listed by TCRdb under 2016. Libraries came from 5' RACE. These reads were obtained on an Illumina HiSeq 2000. TCRdb handled the public reads itself, with Q25 trimming in fastp and clone calling in MiXCR, and kept productive beta chains. Records with the same CDR3 protein are collapsed into one entry carrying the most frequent genes and DNA. The sample table holds 400,000 to 650,000 distinct CDR3 sequences, of which less than 25% were seen once. The leading ten clones occupy around 0.9% of the sample. This sample also belongs to another study, concerning T cells expressing NK-cell markers.

Sequencing input: CD4+ T cells sorted from blood. The receptors come from a woman between 18 and 29 years old in good health.

This clonotype has more than one count but fewer than ten. The chain employs TRBV2 and TRBJ2-5; tentatively, D is TRBD1 or TRBD2 (5 bases each). Germline lookup yields CDR1 SNHLY and CDR2 FYNNEI. The CDR3 is made up of 15 amino acids. V was clipped by 7 bases and J by 5 bases, with 20 bases between them. CDR3 in DNA: TGTGCCAGCAAGGGGCCGGGGCGACTCCGGGAGACCCAGTACTTC. This encodes CASKGPGRLRETQYF.

The chain is built from TRBV28 and TRBJ1-2, with D unresolved. Germline values: CDR1 MDHEN, CDR2 SYDVKM. This CDR3 is built from 12 residues. Trimming cost V 2 bases and J 4 bases, with 5 bases left between them. CDR3 in amino acids: CASSLPAYGYTF. The DNA of the CDR3 is TGTGCCAGCAGTTTACCAGCCTATGGCTACACCTTC.